Following are 27 T cell receptor beta chains from one sample sequenced in a study of blood T cell repertoires in COVID-19. Libraries were prepared by immunoSEQ multiplex PCR; TCRdb keeps only in-frame clonotypes and omits some of them. Of around 250,000 clones listed, approximately 88% are singletons. Source material: PBMCs or T cells enriched from blood (not recorded which). These receptors originate from a woman aged 35 to 49 with acute COVID-19.

The chain uses TRBV27 and TRBJ1-1, with 7 bases identical to TRBD1. The CDR3 consists of 14 residues. Germline V gene sequence: CDR1 MNHEY, CDR2 SMNVEV (reference sequence). Trimming cost V 6 bases and J 3 bases; bases outside gene matches: 7. The CDR3 here is CASSLQGRYTEAFF. For the CDR3, the DNA is TGTGCCAGCAGCCTACAGGGGAGGTACACTGAAGCTTTCTTT.

This chain links TRBV24-1 with TRBJ2-1, with a tentative D call TRBD2 (7 bases). The CDR3 sequence is 16 residues long. The germline V and J ends were trimmed by 5 bases and 8 bases, with 21 bases remaining between them. In germline, CDR1 is KGHDR, CDR2 SFDVKD. CDR3 sequence (DNA): TGTGCCACCAGTGGAAAAGGGGGAGGGCCCTTCCATGAGCAGTTCTTC. Translation gives CATSGKGGGPFHEQFF.

This clone came up once. V is TRBV11-2 and J is TRBJ2-5; TRBD2 aligns across 7 bases. Germline V lookup: CDR1 SGHAT, CDR2 FQNNGV. V was pared by 5 bases and J by 2 bases, with 5 bases of the junction left unmatched. This CDR3 comprises 14 residues. The CDR3 sequence is CASSLLAEQETQYF. The CDR3, as DNA: TGTGCCAGCAGCCTCCTAGCGGAGCAAGAGACCCAGTACTTC.

This chain uses TRBV27 with TRBJ2-6; D is unclear. Germline assignment: CDR1 MNHEY and CDR2 SMNVEV (reference sequence). The CDR3 sequence is 15 residues long. V was trimmed by 3 bases and J by 0 bases, leaving 6 bases between them. The DNA for the CDR3 is TGTGCCAGCAGTTTTGCGAGCTCTGGGGCCAACGTCCTGACTTTC. This sequence encodes CASSFASSGANVLTF.

This clone is a singleton in its sample. The chain joins TRBV28 to TRBJ2-7; 10 bases align to TRBD2. This CDR3 has 14 amino acids. Germline CDR1 reads MDHEN; CDR2 reads SYDVKM. The ends lost 6 bases at V and 6 bases at J; junction bases unmatched: 8. Here the CDR3 DNA reads TGTGCCAGCAGCCCAGCGGGAGGGCCTGTCGAGCAGTACTTC. It codes for CASSPAGGPVEQYF.

Of note for this clone: The same CDR3 can be traced to other DNA sequences in this sample. The genes are TRBV18 and TRBJ1-5; D is unresolved. Germline lookup yields CDR1 KGHSH and CDR2 LQKENI. This CDR3 has 16 amino acids. V lost 1 base and J 3 bases, leaving 13 bases between the germline ends. CDR3 sequence: CASSPQGAGSNQPQHF. The CDR3 DNA reads as TGTGCCAGCTCACCACAGGGCGCGGGATCCAATCAGCCCCAGCATTTT.

V usage is TRBV7-8 and J usage is TRBJ2-5, with D tentatively TRBD2 (5 bases). The CDR3 has 17 amino acids. The germline V gene has CDR1 SGHVS and CDR2 FQNEAQ. V was cut by 5 bases and J by 5 bases, with 24 bases left in between. CDR3 in DNA: TGTGCCAGCAGCGCGGGCCCGCCAGACCCTACCTGGGAGACCCAGTACTTC. Translating gives CASSAGPPDPTWETQYF.

This chain links TRBV7-6 with TRBJ2-7; 10 nucleotides line up with TRBD2. Germline V gene lookup returns CDR1 SGHVS and CDR2 FNYEAQ. The CDR3 runs to 15 residues. V was pared by 5 bases and J by 4 bases, with 8 bases of the junction left unmatched. CDR3 coding DNA: TGTGCCAGCAGCCGAAGCGGGAGGGGGGGATACGAGCAGTACGTC. This codes for CASSRSGRGGYEQYV.

This clone was seen once. This rearrangement joins TRBV5-6 to TRBJ2-5; no clear D gene. CDR3 length: 13 amino acids. Germline-derived CDR1 and CDR2 are SGHDT and YYEEEE. V shed 1 base and J shed 4 bases, with 8 bases lying between them. CDR3 residues: CASSLRWSETQYF. The CDR3 DNA follows: TGTGCCAGCAGCTTGCGGTGGTCAGAGACCCAGTACTTC.

This clone was detected only a few times. The chain joins TRBV27 to TRBJ2-7, with a tentative D call TRBD1 (6 bases). Germline V CDR1 and CDR2: MNHEY, SMNVEV (reference sequence). The CDR3 has 18 residues. Trimming removed 4 bases at V and 5 bases at J, with 27 bases between. For the CDR3, the DNA is TGTGCCAGCAGTTCCCCTGAGTCACGGGACACCCATCCAGACGAGCAGTACTTC. Translated: CASSSPESRDTHPDEQYF.

V and J are TRBV7-2 and TRBJ2-1; 10 bases are a match to TRBD1. Germline CDR1 SGHTA, CDR2 FQGNSA. Losses at the gene ends were 5 bases for V and 7 bases for J; bases not matched to a gene: 5. The CDR3 is 14 amino acids. The chain's CDR3 is CASSAWTGGNEQFF. In nucleotides, the CDR3 is TGTGCCAGCAGCGCGTGGACAGGGGGTAATGAGCAGTTCTTC.

The gene calls are TRBV19 and TRBJ1-5; unclear D gene. Trimming left V 5 bases short and J 4 bases short, with 9 bases between. The CDR3 loop spans 13 amino acids. Looked up from germline, CDR1 is LNHDA and CDR2 is SQIVND (reference sequence). The CDR3 sequence is CASSGTRNQPQHF. In DNA, the CDR3 is TGTGCCAGTAGTGGCACGAGGAATCAGCCCCAGCATTTT.

V and J are TRBV27 and TRBJ2-7; tentatively, D is TRBD1 (6 bases). The germline V gene encodes CDR1 MNHEY and CDR2 SMNVEV (reference sequence). This CDR3 comprises 14 residues. The ends were cut back, 3 bases at V and 3 bases at J, with 12 bases in the middle. The CDR3 sequence: CASSFGDNNYEQYF. In DNA form, the CDR3 reads TGTGCCAGCAGTTTTGGGGACAACAACTACGAGCAGTACTTC.

V and J are TRBV27 and TRBJ2-1; 8 bases align to TRBD2. Trimming removed 6 bases from V and 5 bases from J; junction bases left unmatched: 9. Per the germline V gene, CDR1 is MNHEY and CDR2 is SMNVEV (reference sequence). The CDR3 totals 15 residues. The CDR3 DNA sequence: TGTGCCAGCAGATTAGCGGGATTGGGGAACAATGAGCAGTTCTTC. Protein sequence: CASRLAGLGNNEQFF.

The chain combines TRBV7-9 with TRBJ2-1; D is possibly TRBD1 (5 bases). V was shortened by 2 bases and J by 10 bases, with 18 bases between the two germline ends. Germline V gene data show CDR1 as SEHNR and CDR2 as FQNEAQ (reference sequence). CDR3 length: 15 residues. CDR3 amino acids: CASSLMQGSETEQFF. Written as DNA, the CDR3 is TGTGCCAGCAGCTTAATGCAGGGCTCGGAAACGGAGCAGTTCTTC.

Here the CDR3 reads CASLRGGPADTQYF. CDR3 nucleotide sequence: TGTGCCAGCCTTAGAGGGGGCCCAGCAGATACGCAGTATTTT. The chain combines TRBV7-9 with TRBJ2-3, with 7 nucleotides matching TRBD1. The CDR3 spans 14 residues. V lost 8 bases to trimming and J lost 4 bases; unmatched junction nucleotides: 9. Germline V CDR1 and CDR2: SEHNR, FQNEAQ (reference sequence). Complete variable domain (other parts from reference TRBV7-9 and TRBJ2-3): DTGVSQNPRHKITKRGQNVTFRCDPISEHNRLYWYRQTLGQGPEFLTYFQNEAQLEKSRLLSDRFSAERPKGSFSTLEIQRTEQGDSAMYLCASLRGGPADTQYFGPGTRLTVL.

V usage is TRBV5-1 and J usage is TRBJ1-1; 9 bases match TRBD1. Germline values: CDR1 SGHRS, CDR2 YFSETQ. Trimming removed 3 bases from V and 0 bases from J; junction bases left unmatched: 3. This CDR3 spans 15 amino acids. The DNA of the CDR3 is TGCGCCAGCAGCTCCGGACAGGGGATGAACACTGAAGCTTTCTTT. Translation: CASSSGQGMNTEAFF.

The rearrangement joins TRBV5-6 to TRBJ1-2; a possible D gene is TRBD1 (6 bases). The CDR3 spans 16 residues. V gave up 3 bases and J gave up 8 bases, with 23 bases separating them. The germline V gene encodes CDR1 SGHDT and CDR2 YYEEEE. CDR3 DNA: TGTGCCAGCAGCTCAGAACCAGCGACAGGCCATTTGGGCTACACCTTC. Its translation is CASSSEPATGHLGYTF.

A single count supports this clone. The CDR3, as DNA: TGTGCCAGCAGCTTAGCCCAGGCTAACACTGAAGCTTTCTTT. Translating gives CASSLAQANTEAFF. The V call is TRBV7-9, the J call TRBJ1-1, with no clear D. The CDR3 is made up of 14 amino acids. Between the trimmed V and J ends, which lost 0 bases and 2 bases, there was a span of 7 bases. Germline V gives CDR1 SEHNR, CDR2 FQNEAQ (reference sequence).

In this sample, this clone turned up a few times. The V and J genes are TRBV5-1 and TRBJ2-2, with D perhaps matching TRBD2 (5 bases). The ends were cut back, 4 bases at V and 4 bases at J, with 14 bases in the middle. The CDR3 runs to 15 residues. Germline values: CDR1 SGHRS, CDR2 YFSETQ. The CDR3 here is CASSGSATSTGELFF. The CDR3 DNA reads TGCGCCAGCAGCGGTAGCGCAACGAGCACCGGGGAGCTGTTTTTT. The entire variable domain, with the rest obtained from reference TRBV5-1 and TRBJ2-2, is as follows: KAGVTQTPRYLIKTRGQQVTLSCSPISGHRSVSWYQQTPGQGLQFLFEYFSETQRNKGNFPGRFSGRQFSNSRSEMNVSTLELGDSALYLCASSGSATSTGELFFGEGSRLTVL.

V is TRBV28 and J is TRBJ2-4, with D tentatively TRBD2 (5 bases). This CDR3 is built from 15 residues. Germline V lookup: CDR1 MDHEN, CDR2 SYDVKM. Deletions cut 2 bases from V and 0 bases from J, with 8 bases between. The CDR3, as DNA: TGTGCCAGCAGTTTAAGGAGGTTAGCCAAAAACATTCAGTACTTC. Its translation: CASSLRRLAKNIQYF. The variable domain in full, with the rest retrieved from reference TRBV28 and TRBJ2-4, is DVKVTQSSRYLVKRTGEKVFLECVQDMDHENMFWYRQDPGLGLRLIYFSYDVKMKEKGDIPEGYSVSREKKERFSLILESASTNQTSMYLCASSLRRLAKNIQYFGAGTRLSVL.

The chain employs TRBV18 and TRBJ1-5, with 7 bases identical to TRBD1. V was pared by 3 bases and J by 9 bases, with 8 bases of the junction left unmatched. The germline CDR1 and CDR2 sequences are KGHSH and LQKENI. The CDR3 loop spans 14 amino acids. As DNA, the CDR3 is TGTGCCAGCTCACCCTCAGACAGGGCTCGGCCCCAGCATTTT. This gives the protein CASSPSDRARPQHF.

V and J are TRBV5-1 and TRBJ2-4; 11 bases map to TRBD2. The germline CDR1 and CDR2 sequences are SGHRS and YFSETQ. The V segment lost 0 bases and the J segment 8 bases; nucleotides outside the gene matches: 7. This CDR3 is built from 16 residues. The CDR3 reads CASSLGSSGRSDIQYF. Here the CDR3 DNA reads TGCGCCAGCAGCTTGGGTTCTAGCGGGAGGAGTGACATTCAGTACTTC.

The rearrangement links TRBV7-2 to TRBJ2-7, with a possible D match to TRBD1 (6 bases). In germline, CDR1 is SGHTA, CDR2 FQGNSA. Trimming removed 7 bases at V and 5 bases at J, with 18 bases between. This CDR3 spans 14 amino acids. CDR3 in amino acids: CASTRPSRGNEQYF. DNA of the CDR3: TGTGCCAGCACCCGTCCCTCCAGGGGTAACGAGCAGTACTTC.

The chain combines TRBV18 with TRBJ2-6; a weak D match, TRBD2 (5 bases). V was pared by 3 bases and J by 4 bases, with 7 bases between. The CDR3 length is 14 residues. CDR1 KGHSH and CDR2 LQKENI come from the germline V gene. The CDR3 protein is CASSPREGANVLTF. The CDR3 coding sequence is TGTGCCAGCTCACCTCGGGAAGGGGCCAACGTCCTGACTTTC.

This chain joins TRBV6-1 and TRBJ2-7, with D perhaps TRBD2 (5 bases). The V gene lost 1 base and the J gene lost 10 bases, with 14 bases spanning the gap. Per the germline V gene, CDR1 is MNHNS and CDR2 is SASEGT. CDR3 size: 13 residues. CDR3 in amino acids: CASSEGKLDSQYF. CDR3 nucleotides: TGTGCCAGCAGTGAAGGAAAACTAGACTCTCAGTACTTC.

V gene TRBV19 combines with J gene TRBJ1-1, with a tentative D call TRBD1 (6 bases). Trimming left V 0 bases short and J 0 bases short, with 17 bases between. Germline V lookup: CDR1 LNHDA, CDR2 SQIVND (reference sequence). The CDR3 has 18 amino acids. CDR3 loop: CASSIDRQVLSMNTEAFF. DNA of the CDR3: TGTGCCAGTAGTATAGACAGACAGGTTCTTTCGATGAACACTGAAGCTTTCTTT.